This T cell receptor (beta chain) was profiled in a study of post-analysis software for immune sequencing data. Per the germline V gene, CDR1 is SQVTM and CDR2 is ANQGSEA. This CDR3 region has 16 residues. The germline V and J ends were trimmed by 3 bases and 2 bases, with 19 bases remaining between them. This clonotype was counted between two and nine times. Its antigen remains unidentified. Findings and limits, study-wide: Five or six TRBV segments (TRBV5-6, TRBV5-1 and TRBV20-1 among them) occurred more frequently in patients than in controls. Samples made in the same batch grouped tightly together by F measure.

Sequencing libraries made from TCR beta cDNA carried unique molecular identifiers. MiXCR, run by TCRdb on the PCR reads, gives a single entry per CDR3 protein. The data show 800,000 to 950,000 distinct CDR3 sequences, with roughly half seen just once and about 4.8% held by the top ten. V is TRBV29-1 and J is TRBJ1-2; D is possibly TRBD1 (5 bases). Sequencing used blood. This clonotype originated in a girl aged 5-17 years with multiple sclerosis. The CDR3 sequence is CSVDRGARGENYGYTF. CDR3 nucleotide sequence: TGCAGCGTTGATCGAGGGGCCCGGGGTGAGAACTATGGCTACACCTTC.